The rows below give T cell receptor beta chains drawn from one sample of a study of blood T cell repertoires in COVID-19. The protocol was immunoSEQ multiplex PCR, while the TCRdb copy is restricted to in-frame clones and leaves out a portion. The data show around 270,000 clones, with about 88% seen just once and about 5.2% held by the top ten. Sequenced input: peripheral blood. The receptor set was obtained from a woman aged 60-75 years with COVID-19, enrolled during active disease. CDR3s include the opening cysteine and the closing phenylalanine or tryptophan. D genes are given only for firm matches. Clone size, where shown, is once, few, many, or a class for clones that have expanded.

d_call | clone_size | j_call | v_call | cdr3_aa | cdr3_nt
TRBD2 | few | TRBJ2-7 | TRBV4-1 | CASSQVLAGGYEQYF | TGCGCCAGCAGCCAAGTGCTAGCGGGAGGCTACGAGCAGTACTTC
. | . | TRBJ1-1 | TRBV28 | CASSLPGGPEAFF | TGTGCCAGCAGTCTCCCAGGTGGCCCTGAAGCTTTCTTT
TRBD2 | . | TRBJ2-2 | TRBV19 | CASTPKVAGVFGELFF | TGTGCCAGTACCCCGAAGGTAGCGGGAGTGTTCGGGGAGCTGTTTTTT
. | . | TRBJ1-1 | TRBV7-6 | CASSPGGTEAFF | TGTGCCAGCTCACCGGGTGGGACTGAAGCTTTCTTT
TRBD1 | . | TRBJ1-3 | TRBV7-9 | CASSTRQGLSGNTIYF | TGTGCCAGCAGCACCCGACAGGGACTCTCTGGAAACACCATATATTTT
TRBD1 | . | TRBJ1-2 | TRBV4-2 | CASSQTGRDRDYGYTF | TGTGCCAGCAGCCAAACCGGCCGGGACAGAGACTATGGCTACACCTTC
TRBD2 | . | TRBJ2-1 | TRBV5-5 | CASSSHGLAGSRNNEQFF | TGTGCCAGCAGCTCCCACGGACTAGCGGGATCCCGAAACAATGAGCAGTTCTTC
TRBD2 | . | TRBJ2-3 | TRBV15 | CATSRASGSTDTQYF | TGTGCCACCAGCAGAGCTAGCGGGAGCACAGATACGCAGTATTTT
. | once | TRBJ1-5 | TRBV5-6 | CASSLRGYQPQHF | TGTGCCAGCAGCTTGAGGGGGTATCAGCCCCAGCATTTT
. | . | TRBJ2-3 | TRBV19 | CATRVFETDTQYF | TGTGCCACCAGGGTGTTTGAGACAGATACGCAGTATTTT
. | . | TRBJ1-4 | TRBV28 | CASRPGSLDEKLFF | TGTGCCAGCAGGCCAGGGTCCCTGGATGAAAAACTGTTTTTT
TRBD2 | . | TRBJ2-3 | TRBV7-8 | CASSLVLAGVSDTQYF | TGTGCCAGCAGCTTAGTGCTAGCGGGAGTATCAGATACGCAGTATTTT
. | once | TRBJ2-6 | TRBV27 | CASSRRQLSGANVLTF | TGTGCCAGCAGTCGCCGACAGCTCTCTGGGGCCAACGTCCTGACTTTC
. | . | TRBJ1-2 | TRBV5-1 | CASSRVTQGSGYTF | TGCGCCAGCAGCAGGGTAACCCAGGGGTCTGGCTACACCTTC
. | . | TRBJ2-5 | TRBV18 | CASSLTRSEETQYF | TGTGCCAGCTCACTGACTAGATCCGAAGAGACCCAGTACTTC
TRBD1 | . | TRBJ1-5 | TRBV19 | CASSIQTGGSQPQHF | TGTGCCAGTAGTATACAGACAGGGGGGAGTCAGCCCCAGCATTTT
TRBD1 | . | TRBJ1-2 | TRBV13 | CASSSRTGYGYTF | TGTGCCAGCAGCTCCCGGACAGGGTATGGCTACACCTTC